This T cell receptor (beta chain) was identified during a study of blood T cell repertoires in COVID-19. Study overall: The United States, Italy and Spain supplied acute and convalescent COVID-19 samples. T cells, B-cell-depleted T cells, or PBMCs supplied cDNA or gDNA.

In the source study's methods: Scientists estimated how many nucleated cells there were by amplifying reference gene primers. TCRdb's table, derived via immunoSEQ multiplex PCR, lists solely in-frame clones and lacks some. That table supplies the V and J calls and clone size; D and trimming were determined from the DNA. The sample comprises some 270,000 clones, roughly 89% of which are singletons, and 3.5% to 5% rests with the top ten. Germline V gene sequence: CDR1 SGHVS, CDR2 FNYEAQ. The CDR3 totals 12 residues. Trimming cost V 1 base and J 4 bases, with 4 bases left between them. Sequencing was done on a sample of peripheral blood. This clonotype was sampled from a woman aged 40 to 55 who had recovered from COVID-19. This rearrangement joins TRBV7-6 to TRBJ1-1; D call uncertain. CDR3: CASSLVATEAFF. The CDR3 DNA is TGTGCCAGCAGCTTAGTGGCCACTGAAGCTTTCTTT.